This T cell receptor (beta chain) stems from a study of siplizumab effects on memory and regulatory T cells. The data were produced by immunoSEQ multiplex PCR, yet TCRdb's version contains in-frame clones alone and is incomplete. The sample has about 100,000 clones, around 95% seen once; the top ten hold around 0.6%. This CDR3 region has 18 residues. V lost 1 base to trimming and J lost 0 bases, with 17 bases between them. From germline, CDR1 is SEHNR and CDR2 FQNEAQ (reference sequence). The receptor was derived from a human donor in good health. This rearrangement joins TRBV7-9 to TRBJ2-3, with D perhaps TRBD1 (6 bases). The sequenced sample consisted of Tregs sorted from blood. The CDR3 region is CASSLGVIGGASTDTQYF. The CDR3 nucleotides are TGTGCCAGCAGCTTAGGGGTAATTGGGGGCGCCAGCACAGATACGCAGTATTTT. Complete variable domain (other parts from reference TRBV7-9 and TRBJ2-3): DTGVSQNPRHKITKRGQNVTFRCDPISEHNRLYWYRQTLGQGPEFLTYFQNEAQLEKSRLLSDRFSAERPKGSFSTLEIQRTEQGDSAMYLCASSLGVIGGASTDTQYFGPGTRLTVL.